The 18 T cell receptor beta chains given below trace back to one sample, sequenced in a study of blood T cell repertoires in COVID-19 (TCRdb year 2020). Library creation used the immunoSEQ multiplex PCR assay. TCRdb limited this immuneACCESS table to in-frame rearrangements with V and J called. A share of clones is missing; checked studies link under half to unresolved V genes, and the rest is unexplained. For this sample the table gives 130,000 or so clones, of which approximately 82% were detected only once. Approximately 1.4% of the sample is held by the ten biggest clonotypes. Sample: peripheral blood. Every receptor here comes from a human donor in a cohort sampled during active COVID-19.

The chain couples TRBV6-2 or TRBV6-3 to TRBJ2-7, with 10 bases identical to TRBD2. Germline CDR1 reads MNHEY; CDR2 reads SVGEGT. V lost 2 bases, J lost 2 bases, and 6 bases stayed unmatched. CDR3 length: 16 residues. The CDR3 DNA follows: TGTGCCAGCAGTTACAAACTAGCGGGGTACACCTACGAGCAGTACTTC. This encodes CASSYKLAGYTYEQYF.

V gene TRBV4-1 combines with J gene TRBJ1-5, with D unresolved. V lost 1 base, J lost 7 bases, and 8 bases lay in between. The germline V gene encodes CDR1 MGHRA and CDR2 YSYEKL. The CDR3 extends over 13 amino acids. CDR3 amino acids: CASSQGTQQPQHF. The CDR3 bases are TGCGCCAGCAGCCAAGGTACACAGCAGCCCCAGCATTTT.

This clone occurred a few times. V is TRBV5-1 and J is TRBJ2-1, with 13 bases lining up with TRBD2. Germline V gives CDR1 SGHRS, CDR2 YFSETQ. The CDR3 sequence is 16 residues long. With V trimmed by 5 bases and J by 6 bases, 8 bases remained unmatched. This chain's CDR3 is CASSSLAGGLGNEQFF. CDR3 in DNA: TGCGCCAGCAGTTCACTAGCGGGAGGGCTCGGCAATGAGCAGTTCTTC.

As regards this clone: The same CDR3 also results from other DNA sequences found in this sample. This rearrangement joins TRBV14 to TRBJ2-7, with 9 bases lining up with TRBD1. This CDR3 has 13 residues. V was clipped by 4 bases and J by 4 bases; unmatched bases: 2. CDR1 and CDR2 (germline): SGHDN, FVKESK. CDR3: CASSRDRAYEQYF. CDR3 coding DNA: TGTGCCAGCAGCCGGGACAGGGCTTACGAGCAGTACTTC.

The chain has TRBV5-4 and TRBJ1-2, with 7 bases fitting TRBD1. Germline V gene data show CDR1 as SGHNT and CDR2 as YYREEE (reference sequence). V trimming: 3 bases; J trimming: 3 bases; junction bases outside the gene matches: 5. This CDR3 comprises 14 residues. The DNA for the CDR3 is TGTGCCAGCAGCTCGACAGGGCGGGACTATGGCTACACCTTC. It is translated as CASSSTGRDYGYTF. The complete variable domain, with remaining parts taken from reference TRBV5-4 and TRBJ1-2, reads ETGVTQSPTHLIKTRGQQVTLRCSSQSGHNTVSWYQQALGQGPQFIFQYYREEENGRGNFPPRFSGLQFPNYSSELNVNALELDDSALYLCASSSTGRDYGYTFGSGTRLTVV.

This clone was counted only a few times. The gene calls are TRBV5-1 and TRBJ2-1; 12 bases are shared with TRBD2. The V segment lost 9 bases and the J segment 0 bases; nucleotides outside the gene matches: 4. The germline V gene encodes CDR1 SGHRS and CDR2 YFSETQ. This CDR3 has 15 amino acids. As DNA, the CDR3 is TGCGCCACGACGACTAGCGGGAGCTCCTACAATGAGCAGTTCTTC. Encoded protein: CATTTSGSSYNEQFF.

This sequence joins TRBV28 and TRBJ2-3; TRBD2 is a possible D gene (5 bases). V dropped 4 bases and J dropped 1 base, with 6 bases sitting between them. The germline V gene has CDR1 MDHEN and CDR2 SYDVKM. The CDR3 covers 13 residues. The CDR3 spells CASSSGGTDTQYF. The CDR3 coding sequence is TGTGCCAGCAGTTCCGGGGGCACAGATACGCAGTATTTT. Supplemented by reference TRBV28 and TRBJ2-3, the full variable domain reads DVKVTQSSRYLVKRTGEKVFLECVQDMDHENMFWYRQDPGLGLRLIYFSYDVKMKEKGDIPEGYSVSREKKERFSLILESASTNQTSMYLCASSSGGTDTQYFGPGTRLTVL.

The V call is TRBV2, the J call TRBJ2-7; 12 bases line up with TRBD2. The CDR3 totals 17 residues. Germline V gene lookup returns CDR1 SNHLY and CDR2 FYNNEI. V dropped 8 bases and J dropped 0; count of bases not matched to a gene: 11. The CDR3 loop is CASRLAGVSQGSYEQYF. The CDR3 DNA sequence: TGTGCCAGCCGACTAGCGGGAGTTAGCCAGGGCTCCTACGAGCAGTACTTC. Combining the CDR3 with reference TRBV2 and TRBJ2-7 gives the whole variable domain EPEVTQTPSHQVTQMGQEVILRCVPISNHLYFYWYRQILGQKVEFLVSFYNNEISEKSEIFDDQFSVERPDGSNFTLKIRSTKLEDSAMYFCASRLAGVSQGSYEQYFGPGTRLTVT.

The chain combines TRBV5-1 with TRBJ2-7; maybe TRBD1 (6 bases). Germline-derived CDR1 and CDR2 are SGHRS and YFSETQ. The V gene lost 3 bases and the J gene lost 2 bases, with 15 bases spanning the gap. The CDR3 is made up of 15 amino acids. The CDR3 region is CASSSQGAGAYEQYF. Here the CDR3 DNA reads TGCGCCAGCAGCTCACAGGGAGCTGGCGCCTACGAGCAGTACTTC.

V and J are TRBV6-2 or TRBV6-3 and TRBJ2-1; 12 positions agree with TRBD2. The germline V gene has CDR1 MNHEY and CDR2 SVGEGT. With V trimmed by 2 bases and J by 9 bases, 2 bases remained unmatched. The CDR3 length is 14 residues. CDR3 protein: CASSYRLAGVEQFF. Here the CDR3 DNA reads TGTGCCAGCAGTTACCGACTAGCGGGAGTTGAGCAGTTCTTC.

CDR3 residues: CASSSFSGISYEQYF. As DNA, the CDR3 is TGTGCCAGCAGCTCCTTTAGCGGAATATCCTACGAGCAGTACTTC. This rearrangement joins TRBV7-2 to TRBJ2-7, with D maybe TRBD2 (6 bases). Germline V lookup: CDR1 SGHTA, CDR2 FQGNSA. The V end was cut by 4 bases, the J end by 1 base, with 14 bases between. The CDR3 length is 15 residues.

The chain joins TRBV5-1 to TRBJ1-2; 10 positions agree with TRBD1. The CDR3 loop spans 14 amino acids. The V gene's germline CDR1 is SGHRS and CDR2 YFSETQ. J gave up 7 bases and V 3 bases, and 6 bases lay outside the gene matches. This CDR3 is CASSSDRGQGGYTF. DNA of the CDR3: TGCGCCAGCAGCTCCGACAGGGGGCAGGGTGGCTACACCTTC.

The chain combines TRBV24-1 with TRBJ1-2; no definite D call. CDR1 KGHDR and CDR2 SFDVKD come from the germline V gene. V was shortened by 2 bases and J by 5 bases, with 23 bases between the two germline ends. This CDR3 contains 18 residues. The CDR3 DNA reads TGTGCCACCAGTGATTGCCGTAGGAGACCTCCCCCGAGGTATGGCTACACCTTC. This sequence encodes CATSDCRRRPPPRYGYTF.

A few counts support this clone. This chain connects TRBV29-1 to TRBJ1-3; D unclear. The CDR3 sequence is 13 residues long. Trimming cost V 5 bases and J 4 bases, with 12 bases left between them. CDR1 and CDR2 from the germline V gene are SQVTM and ANQGSEA. CDR3 bases: TGCAGCGTTCTTTCTGTAGCAGGAAACACCATATATTTT. Translated, it gives CSVLSVAGNTIYF. Full variable domain (remainder filled in from reference TRBV29-1 and TRBJ1-3): SAVISQKPSRDICQRGTSLTIQCQVDSQVTMMFWYRQQPGQSLTLIATANQGSEATYESGFVIDKFPISRPNLTFSTLTVSNMSPEDSSIYLCSVLSVAGNTIYFGEGSWLTVV.

This clone has more than one count but fewer than ten. The V call is TRBV19, the J call TRBJ2-6, with 12 bases matching TRBD2. The CDR3 contains 17 residues. With V trimmed by 8 bases and J by 3 bases, 8 bases remained unmatched. Per the germline V gene, CDR1 is LNHDA and CDR2 is SQIVND (reference sequence). The CDR3: CASLRLAGERGANVLTF. In DNA, the CDR3 is TGTGCCAGTTTAAGACTAGCGGGAGAACGTGGGGCCAACGTCCTGACTTTC.

The chain is built from TRBV7-2 and TRBJ1-2; TRBD1 is a possible D gene (5 bases). V lost 0 bases to trimming and J lost 8 bases, with 10 bases between them. This CDR3 has 13 amino acids. Germline V CDR1 and CDR2: SGHTA, FQGNSA. The CDR3 coding sequence is TGTGCCAGCAGCTTAGCTTCAGGGAAAGGCTACACCTTC. It codes for CASSLASGKGYTF.

The chain has TRBV2 and TRBJ2-2; tentatively, D is TRBD1 (6 bases). CDR3 length: 12 residues. Germline CDR1 SNHLY, CDR2 FYNNEI. Deletions cut 7 bases from V and 5 bases from J, with 8 bases between. The CDR3 bases are TGTGCCAGCAACAGGGCAACCGGGGAGCTGTTTTTT. Amino acids: CASNRATGELFF.

V usage is TRBV25-1 and J usage is TRBJ2-7; D is uncertain. Germline assignment: CDR1 MGHDK and CDR2 SYGVNS. Trimming cost V 3 bases and J 0 bases, with 9 bases left between them. The CDR3 is 14 amino acids. CDR3 coding DNA: TGTGCCAGCAGTGATAGCCCCTCCTCCTACGAGCAGTACTTC. This sequence encodes CASSDSPSSYEQYF.